This T cell receptor beta chain came from a study of blood T cells in healthy people across ages. Whole-study results and caveats: CMV status of donors was not determined, possibly confounding expanded clonotype changes. Investigators treated diversity estimates from one million T cells as underestimates.

A sample-barcoded 5' primer and a J-beta primer mix were used in a second PCR of about 7 to 12 cycles. Individual samples furnished no less than 2.5 million CDR3-containing paired-end reads apiece. TCRdb recomputed calls from the 5' RACE reads with MiXCR, one row per CDR3 protein. The sample holds some 880,000 distinct CDR3 sequences, about 37% seen once. This CDR3 spans 12 amino acids. Germline-derived CDR1 and CDR2 are MGHDK and SYGVNS. The V segment lost 8 bases and the J segment 7 bases; nucleotides outside the gene matches: 7. With regard to this clonotype: Its antigen is unidentified.

Total RNA extracted from each sample amounted to at least 5.5 micrograms. The chain uses TRBV25-1 and TRBJ2-5; 7 bases map to TRBD1. The sequenced sample consisted of blood. The receptor was isolated from a man aged 18 to 30 in good health. The CDR3: CASFGTVGTQYF. The CDR3 nucleotides are TGTGCCAGCTTTGGGACAGTCGGGACCCAGTACTTC.